Listed below are T cell receptor beta chains from one sample, sequenced in a study of Ad26.COV2.S vaccination and SARS-CoV-2 variants. Data came from immunoSEQ multiplex PCR; TCRdb stores just in-frame clones and leaves some out. The repertoire holds about 680,000 clones, 89% seen once, with approximately 1.5% in the top ten. Sample: peripheral blood, taken in a trial of Ad26.COV2.S vaccine versus placebo. Source of these receptors: a person between 18 and 59 years old who received the Ad26.COV2.S COVID-19 vaccine or a placebo. Each CDR3 is given with its conserved first and last residue. A D gene is named only where the DNA matches it firmly. A row's size may be missing; if present it is once, few, many or a size class.

abundance,len,d_gene,j_gene,v_gene,CDR3aa,CDR3nt
NA,15,TRBD1,TRBJ2-6,TRBV7-9,CASSRTGAGANVLTF,TGTGCCAGCAGCCGAACAGGGGCAGGGGCCAACGTCCTGACTTTC
NA,13,NA,TRBJ2-7,TRBV4-2,CASSQDKAYEQYF,TGTGCCAGCAGCCAAGATAAGGCTTACGAGCAGTACTTC
once,15,NA,TRBJ1-5,TRBV19,CASTRGPNSNQPQHF,TGTGCCAGTACCCGGGGCCCTAATAGCAATCAGCCCCAGCATTTT
NA,14,NA,TRBJ1-6,TRBV5-1,CASSLVSSNSPLHF,TGCGCCAGCAGCTTGGTGTCTTCTAATTCACCCCTCCACTTT
few,15,NA,TRBJ1-4,TRBV19,CASSPSPGANEKLFF,TGTGCCAGTAGTCCCTCTCCAGGCGCTAATGAAAAACTGTTTTTT
NA,15,TRBD2,TRBJ2-3,TRBV7-8,CASSSRGISTDTQYF,TGTGCCAGCAGCTCGCGGGGGATTAGCACAGATACGCAGTATTTT
NA,15,TRBD1,TRBJ1-1,TRBV19,CASSITGGKNTEAFF,TGTGCCAGTAGTATCACAGGGGGTAAAAACACTGAAGCTTTCTTT
NA,14,TRBD2,TRBJ2-7,TRBV5-4,CASSWGLAGGEQYF,TGTGCCAGCAGCTGGGGACTAGCGGGAGGCGAGCAGTACTTC
NA,13,NA,TRBJ2-5,TRBV19,CASSLVEKETQYF,TGTGCCAGTAGCCTAGTCGAAAAAGAGACCCAGTACTTC
NA,16,TRBD2,TRBJ2-7,TRBV5-1,CASSQGTSGRSYEQYF,TGCGCCAGCAGCCAAGGGACTAGCGGGCGATCCTACGAGCAGTACTTC
NA,13,NA,TRBJ2-3,TRBV5-8,CASSPQPRDTQYF,TGTGCCAGCAGCCCGCAGCCGAGGGATACGCAGTATTTT
NA,16,NA,TRBJ1-1,TRBV5-4,CASSPAVAAMNTEAFF,TGTGCCAGCAGCCCAGCGGTGGCAGCAATGAACACTGAAGCTTTCTTT
NA,13,NA,TRBJ1-1,TRBV6-4,CASRDTRNTEAFF,TGTGCCAGCAGAGATACCCGGAACACTGAAGCTTTCTTT
NA,15,NA,TRBJ2-1,TRBV11-2,CASSPWDFNYNEQFF,TGTGCCAGCAGCCCCTGGGACTTTAACTACAATGAGCAGTTCTTC
NA,13,NA,TRBJ2-5,TRBV19,CASSKGVKETQYF,TGTGCCAGTAGTAAGGGCGTGAAGGAGACCCAGTACTTC
NA,14,TRBD1,TRBJ1-2,TRBV27,CASSLGTGGSGYTF,TGTGCCAGCAGTTTGGGGACAGGGGGCTCTGGCTACACCTTC
NA,13,TRBD1,TRBJ2-5,TRBV9,CASSTGGTETQYF,TGTGCCAGCAGCACAGGGGGCACGGAGACCCAGTACTTC
NA,13,NA,TRBJ2-2,TRBV30,CAWSLREFGELFF,TGTGCCTGGAGTCTCCGGGAGTTCGGGGAGCTGTTTTTT
NA,14,NA,TRBJ2-1,TRBV7-9,CASSSIILATEQFF,TGTGCCAGCAGCTCTATAATCCTGGCCACTGAGCAGTTCTTC
NA,14,NA,TRBJ2-1,TRBV4-3,CASSQDPRVNEQFF,TGCGCCAGCAGCCAAGATCCCAGGGTCAATGAGCAGTTCTTC
NA,11,NA,TRBJ2-1,TRBV29-1,CSVAESGEQFF,TGCAGCGTTGCCGAATCAGGTGAGCAGTTCTTC
NA,14,TRBD1,TRBJ2-7,TRBV3-1/TRBV3-2,CASSVTGAAAEQYF,TGTGCCAGCAGCGTCACAGGGGCCGCCGCCGAGCAGTACTTC
NA,15,NA,TRBJ2-7,TRBV6-6,CASSLGDREVYEQYF,TGTGCCAGCAGTTTAGGAGACAGGGAGGTCTACGAGCAGTACTTC
once,13,TRBD1,TRBJ1-1,TRBV12-3/TRBV12-4,CASSLGRGHRAFF,TGTGCCAGCAGTTTGGGCAGGGGGCATAGAGCTTTCTTT
NA,15,NA,TRBJ2-7,TRBV7-3,CASSLTGGRTYEQYF,TGTGCCAGCAGCTTAACGGGTGGTAGGACCTACGAGCAGTACTTC
NA,13,NA,TRBJ2-5,TRBV24-1,CATSDKWGETQYF,TGTGCCACCAGTGATAAGTGGGGGGAGACCCAGTACTTC
NA,13,NA,TRBJ1-1,TRBV25-1,CASCRDGGAEAFF,TGTGCCAGCTGCCGGGACGGGGGGGCTGAAGCTTTCTTT
NA,18,NA,TRBJ2-1,TRBV19,CASSIWLGTGLAYNEQFF,TGTGCCAGTAGTATTTGGCTGGGGACCGGACTCGCTTACAATGAGCAGTTCTTC
NA,15,NA,TRBJ2-5,TRBV4-1,CASSQEGQGIETQYF,TGCGCCAGCAGCCAAGAAGGGCAGGGGATTGAGACCCAGTACTTC
NA,13,NA,TRBJ2-2,TRBV12-3/TRBV12-4,CASSLVWTGELFF,TGTGCCAGCAGCCTAGTTTGGACCGGGGAGCTGTTTTTT
NA,13,NA,TRBJ2-5,TRBV15,CATSTRISETQYF,TGTGCCACCAGCACCCGGATTTCGGAGACCCAGTACTTC
NA,15,NA,TRBJ1-2,TRBV6-4,CASSPGGTQSYGYTF,TGTGCCAGCAGCCCCGGGGGTACCCAGTCCTATGGCTACACCTTC
NA,18,NA,TRBJ2-3,TRBV6-2/TRBV6-3,CASSYSRLDAESTDTQYF,TGTGCCAGCAGTTACTCGAGGCTAGATGCTGAGAGCACAGATACGCAGTATTTT
NA,13,NA,TRBJ2-1,TRBV30,CAWSWGLLNEQFF,TGTGCCTGGAGTTGGGGGCTGTTGAATGAGCAGTTCTTC
NA,12,NA,TRBJ2-7,TRBV6-6,CASSYSGGEQYF,TGTGCCAGCAGTTACTCAGGGGGTGAGCAGTACTTC
few,11,NA,TRBJ2-1,TRBV3-1/TRBV3-2,CASSRAAEQFF,TGTGCCAGCAGCCGCGCGGCTGAGCAGTTCTTC
NA,15,NA,TRBJ1-5,TRBV4-2,CASSQEGHSNQPQHF,TGTGCCAGCAGCCAAGAGGGGCATAGCAATCAGCCCCAGCATTTT
NA,14,NA,TRBJ2-3,TRBV15,CATSSSLVADTQYF,TGTGCCACCAGCTCCTCCCTGGTTGCAGATACGCAGTATTTT
once,15,TRBD2,TRBJ2-1,TRBV7-7,CASSPGLAGVNEQFF,TGTGCTAGCAGCCCGGGACTAGCGGGAGTTAATGAGCAGTTCTTC
NA,13,NA,TRBJ2-5,TRBV5-4,CASSTGYQETQYF,TGTGCCAGCAGCACCGGATACCAAGAGACCCAGTACTTC
NA,15,TRBD2,TRBJ2-1,TRBV11-3,CASSPAGDSYNEQFF,TGTGCCAGCAGCCCAGCGGGAGACTCCTACAATGAGCAGTTCTTC
NA,14,NA,TRBJ2-7,TRBV5-8,CASSPAFGGYEQYF,TGTGCCAGCAGCCCCGCGTTCGGGGGCTACGAGCAGTACTTC
NA,10,NA,TRBJ2-1,TRBV20-1,CSVSPNEQFF,TGCAGTGTTTCCCCCAATGAGCAGTTCTTC
NA,15,TRBD2,TRBJ2-7,TRBV19,CASSMTSGVVYEQYF,TGTGCCAGTAGTATGACTAGCGGGGTCGTCTACGAGCAGTACTTC
NA,12,NA,TRBJ2-1,TRBV2,CASSGAGDEQFF,TGTGCCAGCAGTGGGGCTGGGGATGAGCAGTTCTTC
NA,16,TRBD1,TRBJ2-3,TRBV15,CATSPGQGRHTDTQYF,TGTGCCACCAGCCCCGGACAGGGAAGGCACACAGATACGCAGTATTTT